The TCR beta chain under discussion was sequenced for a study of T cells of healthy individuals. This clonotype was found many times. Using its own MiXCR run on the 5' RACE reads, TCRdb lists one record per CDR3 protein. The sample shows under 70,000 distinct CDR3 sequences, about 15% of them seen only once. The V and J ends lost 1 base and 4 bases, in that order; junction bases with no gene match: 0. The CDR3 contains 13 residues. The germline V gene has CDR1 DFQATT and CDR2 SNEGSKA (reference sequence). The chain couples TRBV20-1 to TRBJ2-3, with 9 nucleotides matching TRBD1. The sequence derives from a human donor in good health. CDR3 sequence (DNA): TGCAGTGCTAGAGGGACAGGGGCAGATACGCAGTATTTT. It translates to CSARGTGADTQYF.